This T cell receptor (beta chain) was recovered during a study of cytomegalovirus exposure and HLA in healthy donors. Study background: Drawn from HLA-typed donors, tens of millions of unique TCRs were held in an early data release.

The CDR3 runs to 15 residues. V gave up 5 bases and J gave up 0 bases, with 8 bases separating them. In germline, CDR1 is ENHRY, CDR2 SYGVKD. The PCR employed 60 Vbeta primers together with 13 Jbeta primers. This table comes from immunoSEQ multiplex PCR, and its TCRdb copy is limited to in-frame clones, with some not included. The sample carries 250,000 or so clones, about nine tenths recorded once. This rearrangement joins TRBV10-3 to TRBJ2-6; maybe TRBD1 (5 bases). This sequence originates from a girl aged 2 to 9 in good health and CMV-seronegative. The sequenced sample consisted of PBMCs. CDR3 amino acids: CAISQGASGANVLTF. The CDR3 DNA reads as TGTGCCATCAGTCAAGGGGCCTCTGGGGCCAACGTCCTGACTTTC.